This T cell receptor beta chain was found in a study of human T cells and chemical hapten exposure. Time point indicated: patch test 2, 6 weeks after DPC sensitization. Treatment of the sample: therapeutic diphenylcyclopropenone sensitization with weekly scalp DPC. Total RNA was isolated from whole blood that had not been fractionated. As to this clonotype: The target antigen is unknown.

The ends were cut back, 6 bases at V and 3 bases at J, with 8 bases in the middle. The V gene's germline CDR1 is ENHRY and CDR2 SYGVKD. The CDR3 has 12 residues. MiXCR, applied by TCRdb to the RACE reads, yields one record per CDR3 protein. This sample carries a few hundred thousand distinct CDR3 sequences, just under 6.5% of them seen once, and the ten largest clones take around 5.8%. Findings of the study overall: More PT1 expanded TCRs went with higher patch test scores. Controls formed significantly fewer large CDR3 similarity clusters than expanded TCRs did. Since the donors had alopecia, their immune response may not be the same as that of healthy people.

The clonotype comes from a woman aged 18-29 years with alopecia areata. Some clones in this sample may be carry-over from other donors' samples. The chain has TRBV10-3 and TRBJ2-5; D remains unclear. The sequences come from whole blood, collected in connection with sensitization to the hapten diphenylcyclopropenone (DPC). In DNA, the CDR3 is TGTGCCATCAGCGACCTGGAAGAGACCCAGTACTTC. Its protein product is CAISDLEETQYF.